A single sample is the source of the 27 T cell receptor beta chains below, sequenced in a study of shared clonotypes between healthy human individuals. The data were produced by immunoSEQ multiplex PCR, yet TCRdb's version contains in-frame clones alone and is incomplete. The table includes some 660,000 clones, around 78% detected once. The sequenced sample consisted of memory CD4+ T cells sorted from blood. The subset is: CD45RA-negative fraction. The receptors were gathered from a woman in her 30s in good health.

The chain is built from TRBV4-1 and TRBJ2-6, with 7 bases matching TRBD1. CDR3 length: 19 residues. Per germline, CDR1 MGHRA and CDR2 YSYEKL. V lost 1 base to trimming and J lost 0 bases; unmatched junction nucleotides: 9. In DNA, the CDR3 is TGCGCCAGCAGCCAAGTTCTCAACAGACAGGGCTCTGGGGCCAACGTCCTGACTTTC. Translating gives CASSQVLNRQGSGANVLTF.

The V and J genes are TRBV19 and TRBJ1-1, with D perhaps TRBD1 (5 bases). The CDR3 runs 13 residues. The V end lost 5 bases, the J end lost 3 bases, and 10 bases lay between the germline ends. Germline V gives CDR1 LNHDA, CDR2 SQIVND (reference sequence). The CDR3 nucleotides read TGTGCCAGTAGTGTGGGGACCTACACTGAAGCTTTCTTT. Residues: CASSVGTYTEAFF.

In DNA form, the CDR3 reads TGCAGCGTGGGCTCAGGGCGGGCTAACTATGGCTACACCTTC. This translates into CSVGSGRANYGYTF. This chain connects TRBV29-1 to TRBJ1-2, with D perhaps matching TRBD1 (5 bases). This CDR3 comprises 14 residues. Germline CDR1 reads SQVTM; CDR2 reads ANQGSEA. The V end lost 6 bases, the J end lost 0 bases, and 14 bases lay between the germline ends. Full variable domain (rest looked up from reference TRBV29-1 and TRBJ1-2): SAVISQKPSRDICQRGTSLTIQCQVDSQVTMMFWYRQQPGQSLTLIATANQGSEATYESGFVIDKFPISRPNLTFSTLTVSNMSPEDSSIYLCSVGSGRANYGYTFGSGTRLTVV.

The chain employs TRBV9 and TRBJ1-2; D may be TRBD1 (6 bases). CDR3 length: 15 residues. V lost 5 bases to trimming and J lost 9 bases, with 23 bases between them. Germline V CDR1 and CDR2: SGDLS, YYNGEE. The CDR3 sequence is CASSDRQALISSYTF. Written as DNA, the CDR3 is TGTGCCAGCAGTGACAGACAGGCCCTAATCAGCAGCTACACCTTC.

The CDR3: CASSSDTPTNEKLFF. The CDR3 DNA follows: TGCGCCAGCAGCTCGGACACACCAACTAATGAAAAACTGTTTTTT. The chain couples TRBV5-1 to TRBJ1-4; perhaps TRBD1 as D (5 bases). V was cut by 3 bases and J by 0 bases, with 9 bases left in between. CDR1 is SGHRS, CDR2 YFSETQ, per germline. The CDR3 contains 15 residues.

The count of this clone is one. This chain joins TRBV6-5 and TRBJ1-1; TRBD1 is a possible D gene (5 bases). There are 14 residues in the CDR3. Trimming left V 7 bases short and J 0 bases short, with 12 bases between. CDR1 is MNHEY, CDR2 SVGAGI, per germline. The CDR3 nucleotides read TGTGCCAGCACGGGCGGGGCTCTGAACACTGAAGCTTTCTTT. This encodes CASTGGALNTEAFF.

This clone was seen more than once but under ten times. This chain links TRBV18 with TRBJ2-2; no clear D gene. The CDR3 runs 15 residues. The germline V and J ends were trimmed by 2 bases and 1 base, with 8 bases remaining between them. The germline V gene encodes CDR1 KGHSH and CDR2 LQKENI. The CDR3 region has the DNA TGTGCCAGCTCACCAGGTGCGGAGAACACCGGGGAGCTGTTTTTT. Its translation is CASSPGAENTGELFF.

The gene calls are TRBV7-8 and TRBJ2-3, with D possibly being TRBD1 (5 bases). From germline, CDR1 is SGHVS and CDR2 FQNEAQ. V was clipped by 5 bases and J by 0 bases, with 12 bases between them. The CDR3 is made up of 15 amino acids. CDR3 protein: CASSPRQQSTDTQYF. Written as DNA, the CDR3 is TGTGCCAGCAGCCCGCGACAGCAGAGCACAGATACGCAGTATTTT.

V and J are TRBV11-2 and TRBJ1-1, with 9 bases fitting TRBD1. CDR3 size: 16 residues. The germline gives CDR1 SGHAT, CDR2 FQNNGV. V lost 10 bases and J lost 4; bases outside the gene matches: 16. CDR3 in amino acids: CAIPAGFGQGSTEAFF. DNA of the CDR3: TGTGCCATACCAGCAGGGTTCGGACAGGGGTCCACTGAAGCTTTCTTT.

This chain joins TRBV7-2 and TRBJ2-3; D perhaps matches TRBD2 (6 bases). Germline CDR1 reads SGHTA; CDR2 reads FQGNSA. V lost 4 bases to trimming and J lost 0 bases, with 20 bases between them. The CDR3 loop spans 18 amino acids. The CDR3 region has the DNA TGTGCCAGCAGCTCCCTCGGGCGGGGATCAACAAGCACAGATACGCAGTATTTT. Amino acids: CASSSLGRGSTSTDTQYF.

The chain uses TRBV6-1 and TRBJ2-7; 9 bases line up with TRBD2. The V gene's germline CDR1 is MNHNS and CDR2 SASEGT. The CDR3 covers 15 residues. The V segment lost 6 bases and the J segment 0 bases; nucleotides outside the gene matches: 6. CDR3 amino acids: CASSTTSGFSYEQYF. The CDR3 nucleotides read TGTGCCAGCAGCACGACTAGCGGCTTCTCCTACGAGCAGTACTTC.

A few counts support this clone. The rearrangement uses TRBV6-4 and TRBJ1-2; 9 positions match TRBD1. Germline V gives CDR1 MRHNA, CDR2 SNTAGT. V lost 3 bases to trimming and J lost 7 bases; unmatched junction nucleotides: 6. The CDR3 is 14 residues long. Here the CDR3 reads CASSDTGQGFGYTF. CDR3 in DNA: TGTGCCAGCAGTGATACGGGACAGGGCTTTGGCTACACCTTC.

This chain links TRBV28 with TRBJ2-7, with a possible D match to TRBD1 (6 bases). The CDR3 is 14 residues long. Deletions cut 5 bases from V and 2 bases from J, with 13 bases between. Germline-derived CDR1 and CDR2 are MDHEN and SYDVKM. CDR3 sequence: CASSPSQGTYEQYF. CDR3 bases: TGTGCCAGCAGTCCATCACAGGGCACCTACGAGCAGTACTTC.

CDR3 nucleotide sequence: TGTGCCAGCAGTCGTCAGGGTTCCCAAGAGACCCAGTACTTC. Encoded protein: CASSRQGSQETQYF. The V call is TRBV6-5, the J call TRBJ2-5, with a tentative D call TRBD1 (5 bases). Trimming left V 5 bases short and J 1 base short, with 11 bases between. CDR3 length: 14 amino acids. The germline V gene encodes CDR1 MNHEY and CDR2 SVGAGI.

CDR3: CASSPGNTNEKLFF. The DNA for the CDR3 is TGTGCCAGCTCACCAGGGAACACTAATGAAAAACTGTTTTTT. V is TRBV18 and J is TRBJ1-4; no firm D call. The CDR3 runs to 14 residues. Trimming left V 2 bases short and J 2 bases short, with 6 bases between. CDR1 KGHSH and CDR2 LQKENI come from the germline V gene.

The CDR3 DNA sequence: TGTGCCGGCGGGACTTTGAACACTGAAGCTTTCTTT. Translated: CAGGTLNTEAFF. V is TRBV2 and J is TRBJ1-1; TRBD1 is a possible D gene (5 bases). Trimming shortened V by 11 bases and J by 0 bases, and 10 bases separated the two germline ends. Germline V gene sequence: CDR1 SNHLY, CDR2 FYNNEI. The CDR3 is 12 residues long.

This rearrangement joins TRBV5-1 to TRBJ2-1; 8 bases fit TRBD2. V shed 7 bases, J shed 0 bases, and the junction held 12 bases outside the gene matches. Germline CDR1 SGHRS, CDR2 YFSETQ. The CDR3 is 17 amino acids. CDR3 region: CASRRQLAESSYNEQFF. In nucleotides, the CDR3 is TGCGCCAGCCGACGTCAACTAGCGGAAAGCTCCTACAATGAGCAGTTCTTC. Supplemented by reference TRBV5-1 and TRBJ2-1, the full variable domain reads KAGVTQTPRYLIKTRGQQVTLSCSPISGHRSVSWYQQTPGQGLQFLFEYFSETQRNKGNFPGRFSGRQFSNSRSEMNVSTLELGDSALYLCASRRQLAESSYNEQFFGPGTRLTVL.

This chain joins TRBV28 and TRBJ1-1; D call uncertain. Trimming left V 2 bases short and J 5 bases short, with 18 bases between. This CDR3 has 16 residues. Germline V lookup: CDR1 MDHEN, CDR2 SYDVKM. Written as DNA, the CDR3 is TGTGCCAGCAGTTTAGGCCCGACGGAAAGAGGGACTGAAGCTTTCTTT. This gives the protein CASSLGPTERGTEAFF.

About this clone: In the same sample, other DNA sequences code for this CDR3. The chain combines TRBV7-8 with TRBJ1-1, with 7 nucleotides matching TRBD1. Losses at the gene ends were 5 bases for V and 3 bases for J; bases not matched to a gene: 3. Germline V gives CDR1 SGHVS, CDR2 FQNEAQ. The CDR3 totals 13 residues. The CDR3 DNA reads TGTGCCAGCAGCCTGCAGGGGGACACTGAAGCTTTCTTT. Its translation is CASSLQGDTEAFF.

The sample holds a few counts of this clone. This chain links TRBV28 with TRBJ1-1; maybe TRBD1 (6 bases). The CDR3 extends over 12 amino acids. Germline values: CDR1 MDHEN, CDR2 SYDVKM. V was clipped by 6 bases and J by 11 bases, with 16 bases between them. CDR3 region: CASRTTGFSAFF. The CDR3 nucleotides read TGTGCCAGCAGGACAACAGGGTTCTCCGCTTTCTTT.

The chain combines TRBV6-1 with TRBJ2-2; 8 bases agree with TRBD1. The CDR3 extends over 14 amino acids. V lost 4 bases, J lost 7 bases, and 5 bases stayed unmatched. Germline CDR1 MNHNS, CDR2 SASEGT. The CDR3 region is CASSVDRGIGELFF. In DNA, the CDR3 is TGTGCCAGCAGTGTAGACAGGGGAATCGGGGAGCTGTTTTTT.

At least ten counts were recorded for this clone. The CDR3 nucleotides are TGTGCCACCACGGTAAACCCCTACTACGAGCAGTACTTC. Translation: CATTVNPYYEQYF. The chain employs TRBV28 and TRBJ2-7; D is unresolved. V lost 10 bases, J lost 3 bases, and 16 bases lay in between. The CDR3 spans 13 residues. Germline V CDR1 and CDR2: MDHEN, SYDVKM.

The rearrangement joins TRBV7-2 to TRBJ1-4, with 7 nucleotides matching TRBD1. The CDR3 totals 14 residues. Germline loops: CDR1 SGHTA, CDR2 FQGNSA. V gave up 5 bases and J gave up 8 bases; unmatched junction bases: 8. The CDR3 spells CASSQQGIKEKLFF. CDR3 coding DNA: TGTGCCAGCAGCCAACAGGGGATCAAGGAAAAACTGTTTTTT.

This chain joins TRBV4-1 and TRBJ1-1; the match to TRBD1 covers 8 bases. Germline lookup yields CDR1 MGHRA and CDR2 YSYEKL. After removal of 3 bases from V and 2 bases from J, the junction contained 5 bases not matched to a gene. The CDR3 is 15 residues long. This chain's CDR3 is CASSQIQGANTEAFF. DNA of the CDR3: TGCGCCAGCAGCCAGATCCAGGGGGCTAACACTGAAGCTTTCTTT.

The genes are TRBV12-5 and TRBJ2-2; possible D gene TRBD1, 5 bases. This CDR3 has 16 residues. Germline V gene lookup returns CDR1 LGHNT and CDR2 FRNRAP. Trimming removed 0 bases from V and 5 bases from J, with 13 bases in between. The CDR3 DNA reads TGTGCTAGTGGTTTGGTCCTCTCAGGGTCGACCGGGGAGCTGTTTTTT. This gives the protein CASGLVLSGSTGELFF.

The genes are TRBV6-1 and TRBJ1-5; D perhaps matches TRBD1 (6 bases). This CDR3 comprises 15 residues. Trimming removed 7 bases at V and 5 bases at J, with 18 bases between. CDR1 and CDR2 (germline): MNHNS, SASEGT. The CDR3 sequence is CASMGGASWYQPQHF. The CDR3, as DNA: TGTGCCAGCATGGGGGGCGCATCGTGGTATCAGCCCCAGCATTTT.

The chain has TRBV19 and TRBJ1-3; D remains unclear. Germline V lookup: CDR1 LNHDA, CDR2 SQIVND (reference sequence). V was trimmed by 7 bases and J by 0 bases, leaving 7 bases between them. The CDR3 loop spans 13 amino acids. The DNA of the CDR3 is TGTGCCAGTACACCAATCTCTGGAAACACCATATATTTT. This codes for CASTPISGNTIYF.